This section outlines one T cell receptor (beta chain) sequence together with its context. Some clones are missing from TCRdb's copy, which holds only in-frame ones; the method was immunoSEQ multiplex PCR. Of some 72,000 clones detected, 92% appear once; the ten largest clones hold 0.45% to 0.65%. The V gene lost 2 bases and the J gene lost 4 bases, with 23 bases spanning the gap. This CDR3 spans 18 amino acids. CDR1 is SGHNT and CDR2 is YENEEA in the germline V gene. This sample stems from a study of OX40 agonist ivuxolimab in advanced cancers. The source material was CD4+ or CD8+ T cells sorted from blood, sampled in a trial of the OX40 agonist ivuxolimab. The TCR comes from an adult with an advanced solid tumor such as melanoma, head and neck, liver or kidney cancer. V and J are TRBV11-3 and TRBJ1-2, with D possibly being TRBD1 (6 bases). The CDR3 loop is CASSLPTRLLQGIYGYTF. In DNA, the CDR3 is TGTGCCAGCAGCTTACCTACTCGACTTTTACAGGGTATCTATGGCTACACCTTC.